These 4 T cell receptor beta chains came from one sample sequenced in a study of T-cell reconstitution after alpha-beta-depleted transplantation in children. Unique molecular identifiers were incorporated during preparation of the TCRbeta library. TCRdb passed the PCR reads through MiXCR, listing each CDR3 protein once. The table shows around 530,000 distinct CDR3 sequences, with roughly 33% occurring only once. The starting material was PBMCs from the stem cell graft donor, obtained from the stem cell graft. These receptors came from a human donor who donated a stem cell graft to a child with aplastic anemia.

V usage is TRBV29-1 and J usage is TRBJ2-2, with 8 bases aligning to TRBD1. Germline V gives CDR1 SQVTM, CDR2 ANQGSEA. CDR3 length: 14 amino acids. Trimming at V came to 5 bases and at J to 8 bases, leaving 10 bases not matched to a gene. The CDR3, as DNA: TGCAGCGTTAGGCCAGGGGGCATGACAGGGGAGCTGTTTTTT. Its translation is CSVRPGGMTGELFF.

V usage is TRBV6-2 or TRBV6-3 and J usage is TRBJ1-5, with D tentatively TRBD1 (5 bases). The germline V gene has CDR1 MNHEY and CDR2 SVGEGT. The length of the CDR3 is 14 residues. Deletions cut 6 bases from V and 7 bases from J, with 16 bases between. In DNA form, the CDR3 reads TGTGCCAGCAGCGCGGGACTCCAAGGGCAGCCCCAGCATTTT. It translates to CASSAGLQGQPQHF.

The V gene is TRBV15, the J gene TRBJ2-1; TRBD2 agrees at 10 bases. V lost 5 bases and J lost 9; bases outside the gene matches: 19. Germline V gives CDR1 LNHNV, CDR2 YYDKDF (reference sequence). This CDR3 is 18 amino acids long. CDR3 in DNA: TGTGCCACCAGCTACCCTTTTAAACCTAGCGGGAGAACGGGTGAGCAGTTCTTC. This gives the protein CATSYPFKPSGRTGEQFF. Supplemented by reference TRBV15 and TRBJ2-1, the full variable domain reads DAMVIQNPRYQVTQFGKPVTLSCSQTLNHNVMYWYQQKSSQAPKLLFHYYDKDFNNEADTPDNFQSRRPNTSFCFLDIRSPGLGDTAMYLCATSYPFKPSGRTGEQFFGPGTRLTVL.

The rearrangement joins TRBV7-2 to TRBJ1-2, with 9 bases identical to TRBD1. CDR3 length equals 14 residues. The V gene end was trimmed by 0 bases and the J gene end by 8 bases; junction bases not matched to a gene: 4. Germline-derived CDR1 and CDR2 are SGHTA and FQGNSA. CDR3 region: CASSLAGTGYGYTF. For the CDR3, the DNA is TGTGCCAGCAGCTTAGCGGGGACAGGGTACGGCTACACCTTC.